Listed below are T cell receptor beta chains from one sample, sequenced in a study of follicular helper T cells after annual influenza vaccination. Sequencing used immunoSEQ multiplex PCR; TCRdb keeps in-frame clones, though not all of them. This table has about 14,000 clones, roughly 74% appearing once. Sequences were derived from CXCR5- memory CD4+ T cells sorted from blood, sampled on the day of influenza vaccination. The receptor source for this set is an adult who received the influenza vaccine. Both conserved end residues are part of each CDR3. D genes are given only for firm matches. A clone size is listed for some rows: how often the clone was seen (once, few, many), or a class if it is expanded.

v_call: TRBV5-1
j_call: TRBJ1-2
clone_size: NA
d_call: TRBD1
cdr3_aa: CASSLDRDRVNYGYTF
cdr3_nt: TGCGCCAGCAGCTTAGACCGGGACAGGGTAAACTATGGCTACACCTTC

v_call: TRBV10-3
j_call: TRBJ2-3
clone_size: NA
d_call: TRBD2
cdr3_aa: CAISEPTGTSGGAGQYF
cdr3_nt: TGTGCCATCAGTGAGCCTACAGGGACTAGCGGGGGGGCGGGGCAGTATTTT

v_call: TRBV7-8
j_call: TRBJ2-5
clone_size: NA
d_call: TRBD1
cdr3_aa: CASNRDRIKQETQYF
cdr3_nt: TGTGCCAGCAACCGGGACAGGATAAAACAAGAGACCCAGTACTTC

v_call: TRBV18
j_call: TRBJ1-1
clone_size: NA
d_call: NA
cdr3_aa: CASSTDGNTEAFF
cdr3_nt: TGTGCCAGCTCAACCGACGGGAACACTGAAGCTTTCTTT

v_call: TRBV28
j_call: TRBJ1-5
clone_size: NA
d_call: NA
cdr3_aa: CASSLYPFQPQHF
cdr3_nt: TGTGCCAGCAGTTTATACCCTTTCCAGCCCCAGCATTTT

v_call: TRBV15
j_call: TRBJ2-3
clone_size: NA
d_call: NA
cdr3_aa: CATSRGTATDTQYF
cdr3_nt: TGTGCCACCAGCAGGGGGACTGCCACAGATACGCAGTATTTT

v_call: TRBV27
j_call: TRBJ2-7
clone_size: NA
d_call: TRBD1
cdr3_aa: CASSTGPHRGSYEQYF
cdr3_nt: TGTGCCAGCAGTACCGGGCCTCACAGGGGCTCCTACGAGCAGTACTTC

v_call: TRBV5-1
j_call: TRBJ2-5
clone_size: NA
d_call: NA
cdr3_aa: CASSLGGRQETQYF
cdr3_nt: TGCGCCAGCAGCTTAGGGGGGAGACAAGAGACCCAGTACTTC

v_call: TRBV27
j_call: TRBJ1-2
clone_size: NA
d_call: NA
cdr3_aa: CASRTRGRSGYTF
cdr3_nt: TGTGCCAGCAGGACTCGGGGACGCTCTGGCTACACCTTC

v_call: TRBV10-3
j_call: TRBJ2-3
clone_size: NA
d_call: TRBD2
cdr3_aa: CATDTSGADTQYF
cdr3_nt: TGTGCCACCGACACTAGCGGGGCAGATACGCAGTATTTT

v_call: TRBV27
j_call: TRBJ2-7
clone_size: NA
d_call: NA
cdr3_aa: CASSLQNSYEQYF
cdr3_nt: TGTGCCAGCAGCCTACAGAACTCCTACGAGCAGTACTTC

v_call: TRBV5-4
j_call: TRBJ1-6
clone_size: few
d_call: TRBD1
cdr3_aa: CASSLGSDRPNSPLHF
cdr3_nt: TGTGCCAGCAGCTTGGGTTCGGACAGGCCAAATTCACCCCTCCACTTT

v_call: TRBV6-6
j_call: TRBJ1-1
clone_size: NA
d_call: NA
cdr3_aa: CASSYARGTEAFF
cdr3_nt: TGTGCCAGCAGTTACGCCAGGGGCACTGAAGCTTTCTTT

v_call: TRBV7-2
j_call: TRBJ2-2
clone_size: NA
d_call: NA
cdr3_aa: CASSTRTVTGAGELFF
cdr3_nt: TGTGCCAGCAGCACTAGGACGGTCACGGGGGCCGGGGAGCTGTTTTTT

v_call: TRBV6-1
j_call: TRBJ1-2
clone_size: NA
d_call: NA
cdr3_aa: CASTKDSHLLYGYTF
cdr3_nt: TGTGCCAGCACCAAGGACAGCCACTTACTATATGGCTACACCTTC

v_call: TRBV9
j_call: TRBJ2-3
clone_size: NA
d_call: NA
cdr3_aa: CASSVANQDTQYF
cdr3_nt: TGTGCCAGCAGCGTAGCTAACCAAGATACGCAGTATTTT

v_call: TRBV5-1
j_call: TRBJ2-1
clone_size: NA
d_call: NA
cdr3_aa: CASSLAPNNEQFF
cdr3_nt: TGCGCCAGCAGCTTGGCCCCTAACAATGAGCAGTTCTTC

v_call: TRBV7-2
j_call: TRBJ2-3
clone_size: NA
d_call: TRBD2
cdr3_aa: CASSPRTSGGGDTQYF
cdr3_nt: TGTGCCAGCAGCCCCAGGACTAGCGGGGGGGGCGATACGCAGTATTTT

v_call: TRBV9
j_call: TRBJ1-6
clone_size: few
d_call: TRBD1
cdr3_aa: CASSATGGNSPLHF
cdr3_nt: TGTGCCAGCAGCGCCACAGGGGGCAATTCACCCCTCCACTTT

v_call: TRBV18
j_call: TRBJ1-5
clone_size: NA
d_call: TRBD1
cdr3_aa: CASSPTETGGFWGNNQPQHF
cdr3_nt: TGTGCCAGCTCACCGACCGAGACAGGGGGCTTTTGGGGAAACAATCAGCCCCAGCATTTT

v_call: TRBV15
j_call: TRBJ1-6
clone_size: NA
d_call: NA
cdr3_aa: CATSRDRGNSPLHF
cdr3_nt: TGTGCCACCAGCAGAGATAGGGGTAATTCACCCCTCCACTTT

v_call: TRBV27
j_call: TRBJ2-3
clone_size: NA
d_call: NA
cdr3_aa: CASKFGGRTDTQYF
cdr3_nt: TGTGCCAGCAAATTTGGGGGGCGCACAGATACGCAGTATTTT

v_call: TRBV6-4
j_call: TRBJ2-1
clone_size: NA
d_call: NA
cdr3_aa: CASSDSVGEQFF
cdr3_nt: TGTGCCAGCAGTGACTCCGTGGGGGAGCAGTTCTTC

v_call: TRBV10-3
j_call: TRBJ2-3
clone_size: NA
d_call: NA
cdr3_aa: CAIGTDTQYF
cdr3_nt: TGTGCCATAGGCACAGATACGCAGTATTTT

v_call: TRBV2
j_call: TRBJ2-2
clone_size: NA
d_call: NA
cdr3_aa: CASSGGGYAGELFF
cdr3_nt: TGTGCCAGCAGTGGGGGGGGCTATGCCGGGGAGCTGTTTTTT

v_call: TRBV7-2
j_call: TRBJ1-3
clone_size: NA
d_call: NA
cdr3_aa: CASSPRAASGNTIYF
cdr3_nt: TGTGCCAGCAGCCCAAGGGCGGCCTCTGGAAACACCATATATTTT

v_call: TRBV18
j_call: TRBJ2-4
clone_size: NA
d_call: NA
cdr3_aa: CASSHTFLDFRNIQYF
cdr3_nt: TGTGCCAGCTCTCACACCTTCCTGGATTTCAGGAACATTCAGTACTTC

v_call: TRBV5-1
j_call: TRBJ1-3
clone_size: NA
d_call: NA
cdr3_aa: CASSLVGFGNTIYF
cdr3_nt: TGCGCCAGCAGCTTGGTAGGGTTTGGAAACACCATATATTTT

v_call: TRBV19
j_call: TRBJ1-2
clone_size: NA
d_call: NA
cdr3_aa: CASTSDIHLGGYGYTF
cdr3_nt: TGTGCCAGTACCTCCGACATCCACCTGGGCGGCTATGGCTACACCTTC

v_call: TRBV5-1
j_call: TRBJ2-5
clone_size: NA
d_call: NA
cdr3_aa: CASSSAPDSLGETQYF
cdr3_nt: TGCGCCAGCAGCTCGGCCCCGGACAGTTTAGGAGAGACCCAGTACTTC

v_call: TRBV28
j_call: TRBJ1-1
clone_size: NA
d_call: NA
cdr3_aa: CASRTMGPKNTEAFF
cdr3_nt: TGTGCCAGCAGGACCATGGGCCCGAAGAACACTGAAGCTTTCTTT

v_call: TRBV2
j_call: TRBJ2-3
clone_size: NA
d_call: TRBD2
cdr3_aa: CASSELGGGGDTQYF
cdr3_nt: TGTGCCAGCAGTGAATTAGGCGGGGGGGGAGATACGCAGTATTTT

v_call: TRBV6-1
j_call: TRBJ2-7
clone_size: few
d_call: TRBD2
cdr3_aa: CASTGGYSYEQYF
cdr3_nt: TGTGCCAGCACCGGGGGGTACTCCTACGAGCAGTACTTC

v_call: TRBV7-8
j_call: TRBJ2-2
clone_size: NA
d_call: NA
cdr3_aa: CASSPLNTGELFF
cdr3_nt: TGTGCCAGCAGCCCCCTGAACACCGGGGAGCTGTTTTTT

v_call: TRBV5-1
j_call: TRBJ2-3
clone_size: few
d_call: TRBD1
cdr3_aa: CASSRGQGTDTQYF
cdr3_nt: TGCGCCAGCAGCAGGGGACAGGGGACAGATACGCAGTATTTT

v_call: TRBV28
j_call: TRBJ2-7
clone_size: NA
d_call: NA
cdr3_aa: CASSSQGGRYEQYF
cdr3_nt: TGTGCCAGCAGTTCTCAGGGGGGGAGGTACGAGCAGTACTTC

v_call: TRBV19
j_call: TRBJ2-3
clone_size: NA
d_call: TRBD2
cdr3_aa: CASRTGTSGDDTQYF
cdr3_nt: TGTGCCAGTAGAACCGGGACTAGCGGGGACGATACGCAGTATTTT

v_call: TRBV7-2
j_call: TRBJ2-7
clone_size: NA
d_call: NA
cdr3_aa: CASSLDPGKYEQYF
cdr3_nt: TGTGCCAGCAGCTTAGATCCCGGCAAATACGAGCAGTACTTC

v_call: TRBV19
j_call: TRBJ1-6
clone_size: NA
d_call: NA
cdr3_aa: CASSSSDADNSPLHF
cdr3_nt: TGTGCCAGTAGTTCTTCGGATGCCGATAATTCACCCCTCCACTTT

v_call: TRBV2
j_call: TRBJ1-6
clone_size: few
d_call: NA
cdr3_aa: CASSEEGYYNSPLHF
cdr3_nt: TGTGCCAGCAGTGAAGAGGGGTATTATAATTCACCCCTCCACTTT

v_call: TRBV25-1
j_call: TRBJ2-1
clone_size: NA
d_call: TRBD2
cdr3_aa: CASSAHLAGGAYNEQFF
cdr3_nt: TGTGCCAGCAGTGCACACCTGGCGGGGGGCGCCTACAATGAGCAGTTCTTC

v_call: TRBV7-8
j_call: TRBJ2-7
clone_size: few
d_call: NA
cdr3_aa: CASSLVGQGYEQYF
cdr3_nt: TGTGCCAGCAGCTTAGTTGGGCAGGGGTACGAGCAGTACTTC

v_call: TRBV6-5
j_call: TRBJ2-7
clone_size: NA
d_call: TRBD1
cdr3_aa: CASSYSGTGIYEQYF
cdr3_nt: TGTGCCAGCAGTTACTCCGGGACAGGCATCTACGAGCAGTACTTC

v_call: TRBV7-9
j_call: TRBJ1-3
clone_size: NA
d_call: NA
cdr3_aa: CASSLEGFNTIYF
cdr3_nt: TGTGCCAGCAGCCTGGAGGGTTTTAACACCATATATTTT